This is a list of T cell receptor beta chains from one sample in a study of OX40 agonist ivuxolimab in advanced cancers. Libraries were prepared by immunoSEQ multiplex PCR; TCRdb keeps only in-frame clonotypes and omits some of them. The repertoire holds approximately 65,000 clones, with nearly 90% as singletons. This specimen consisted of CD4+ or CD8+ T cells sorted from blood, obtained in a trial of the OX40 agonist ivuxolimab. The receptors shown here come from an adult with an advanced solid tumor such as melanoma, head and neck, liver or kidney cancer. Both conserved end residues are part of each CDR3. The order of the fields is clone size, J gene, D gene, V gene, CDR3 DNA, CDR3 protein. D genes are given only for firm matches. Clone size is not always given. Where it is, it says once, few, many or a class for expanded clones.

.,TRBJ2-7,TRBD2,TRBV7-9,TGTGCCAGCAGCTTATATGGTACTAGCGGATCTGCCGACGAGCAGTACTTC,CASSLYGTSGSADEQYF
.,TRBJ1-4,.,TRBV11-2,TGTGCCAGCAGCCTAACATCCGGGAGGGGCGATGAAAAACTGTTTTTT,CASSLTSGRGDEKLFF
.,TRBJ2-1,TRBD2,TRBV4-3,TGCGCCAGCAGCCTCGGACTAGCGGGTCAGGGTGAGCAGTTCTTC,CASSLGLAGQGEQFF
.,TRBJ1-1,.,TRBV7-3,TGTGCCAGCAGCTCCTACATGAACACTGAAGCTTTCTTT,CASSSYMNTEAFF
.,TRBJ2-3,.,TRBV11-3,TGTGCCAGCAGCCCAGTTGGCACAGATACGCAGTATTTT,CASSPVGTDTQYF
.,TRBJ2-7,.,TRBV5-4,TGTGCCAGCAGCCCCACCCCACGGGGGGCGATTGAGTACGAGCAGTACTTC,CASSPTPRGAIEYEQYF
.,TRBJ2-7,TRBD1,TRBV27,TGTGCCAGCAGTCCTTGGACAGGGGGCAACCAAGAGCAGTACTTC,CASSPWTGGNQEQYF
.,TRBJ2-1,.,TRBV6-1,TGTGCCAGCAGCATCAGGGGTTCACCCAATGAGCAGTTCTTC,CASSIRGSPNEQFF
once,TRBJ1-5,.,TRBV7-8,TGTGCCAGCCCCCGCCGAAATCAGCCCCAGCATTTT,CASPRRNQPQHF
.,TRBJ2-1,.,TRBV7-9,TGTGCCAGCAGCGTATCTAATGAGCAGTTCTTC,CASSVSNEQFF
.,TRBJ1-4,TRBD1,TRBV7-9,TGTGCCAGCAGCCGGGGACAGGGTAATGAAAAACTGTTTTTT,CASSRGQGNEKLFF
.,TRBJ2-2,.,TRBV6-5,TGTGCTACCCTCTCCCCGGAACCCCGGGAGCTGTTTTTT,CATLSPEPRELFF
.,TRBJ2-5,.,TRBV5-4,TGTGCCAGCAGCTTGGACAAGCGGGAAGAGACCCAGTACTTC,CASSLDKREETQYF
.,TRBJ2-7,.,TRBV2,TGTGCCAGCACCATTGGGGCGGAGCGTACCTACGAGCAGTACTTC,CASTIGAERTYEQYF
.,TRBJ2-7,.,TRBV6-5,TGTGCCAGCAGTTACTCGAGCCGGTACGAGCAGTACTTC,CASSYSSRYEQYF
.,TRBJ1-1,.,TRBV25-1,TGTGCCAGCAGTGAATATTTAGAGAACACTGAAGCTTTCTTT,CASSEYLENTEAFF
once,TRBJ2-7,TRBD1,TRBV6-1,TGTGCCAGCAGTGAAAACAGGGGCGAGCAGTACTTC,CASSENRGEQYF
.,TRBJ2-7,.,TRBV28,TGTGCCACCTCAGGGGTAGCGAGGGAGCAGTACTTC,CATSGVAREQYF
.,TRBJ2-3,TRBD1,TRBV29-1,TGCAGCGTTGATACAGGGGCAGATACGCAGTATTTT,CSVDTGADTQYF
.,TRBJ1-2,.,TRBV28,TGTGCCAGCAGTTTCCAGTCAGACACAGCTAACTATGGCTACACCTTC,CASSFQSDTANYGYTF
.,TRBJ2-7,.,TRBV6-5,TGTGCCAGCAGTTACTCTAGCGGAGAGGGGTACGAGCAGTACTTC,CASSYSSGEGYEQYF
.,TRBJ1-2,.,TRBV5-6,TGTGCCAGCAGCTTACAGGAGGAGGGCTACACCTTC,CASSLQEEGYTF
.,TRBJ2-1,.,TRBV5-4,TGTGCCAGCAGCTTGGATCCCGGACTGGGAAGCTCCTACAATGAGCAGTTCTTC,CASSLDPGLGSSYNEQFF
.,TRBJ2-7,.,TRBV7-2,TGTGCCAGCAGCTTAATTGGTATTGGCTACGAGCAGTACTTC,CASSLIGIGYEQYF
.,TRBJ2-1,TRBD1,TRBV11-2,TGTGCCAGCAGCCCCCGGACAGGGGTCCTTGATGAGCAGTTCTTC,CASSPRTGVLDEQFF
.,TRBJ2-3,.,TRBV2,TGTGCCAGCAGAGAGGTGGTATCTACAGATACGCAGTATTTT,CASREVVSTDTQYF
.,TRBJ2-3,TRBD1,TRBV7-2,TGTGCCAGCAGCTTATCACTTGGACAGGGGGGGACAGATACGCAGTATTTT,CASSLSLGQGGTDTQYF
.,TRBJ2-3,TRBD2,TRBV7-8,TGTGCCAGCAGCTTAGACCCGGTCCTCGGGACTAGCGGCACAGATACGCAGTATTTT,CASSLDPVLGTSGTDTQYF
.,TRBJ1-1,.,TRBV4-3,TGCGCCAGCAGCCAAGAGGACCGAGATGGCACTGAAGCTTTCTTT,CASSQEDRDGTEAFF
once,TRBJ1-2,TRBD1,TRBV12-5,TGTGCTAGTGCCACCGGGACAGCGGGCGGCTACACCTTC,CASATGTAGGYTF
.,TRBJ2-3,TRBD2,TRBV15,TGTGCCACCAGCAGAGGGCTAGCGGTAAGCACAGATACGCAGTATTTT,CATSRGLAVSTDTQYF
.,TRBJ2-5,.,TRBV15,TGTGCCACCAGCAGAGATACATGGGAGACCCAGTACTTC,CATSRDTWETQYF
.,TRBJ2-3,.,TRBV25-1,TGTGCCAGCAGTGAATGGAGAAGGGGGAGCCCAGATACGCAGTATTTT,CASSEWRRGSPDTQYF
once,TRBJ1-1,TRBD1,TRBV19,TGTGCCAGTAGTATAGCTGTATCTTTCAGGGGGTCCCCTGAAGCTTTCTTT,CASSIAVSFRGSPEAFF
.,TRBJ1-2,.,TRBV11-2,TGTGCCAGCAGCCCCACAGGGAACTATGGCTACACCTTC,CASSPTGNYGYTF
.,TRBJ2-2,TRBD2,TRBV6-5,TGTGCCAGCAGGCTAGCGGGAGTGACCGGGGAGCTGTTTTTT,CASRLAGVTGELFF
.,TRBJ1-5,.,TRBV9,TGTGCCAGCAGCGCGGAAACAGGGCCCAATCAGCCCCAGCATTTT,CASSAETGPNQPQHF
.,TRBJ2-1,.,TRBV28,TGTGCCAGCAGTTTACCCTCACGGGACACCCTCTTC,CASSLPSRDTLF
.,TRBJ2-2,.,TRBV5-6,TGTGCCAGCAGCTCCTACACCGGGGAGCTGTTTTTT,CASSSYTGELFF
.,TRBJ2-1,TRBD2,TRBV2,TGTGCCAGCACGACGGGAGGAGGGTACAATGAGCAGTTCTTC,CASTTGGGYNEQFF
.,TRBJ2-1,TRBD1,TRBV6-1,TGTGCCAGCAGTGAGCTGGACAGGGCAAGTGAGCAGTTCTTC,CASSELDRASEQFF
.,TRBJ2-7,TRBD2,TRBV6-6,TGTGCCAGCAGTTACATAGCGGGAGGCAGCTACGAGCAGTACTTC,CASSYIAGGSYEQYF
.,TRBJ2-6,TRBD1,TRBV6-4,TGTGCCAGCAGCCCGACAGGGGCTGGGGCCAACGTCCTGACTTTC,CASSPTGAGANVLTF
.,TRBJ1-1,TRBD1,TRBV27,TGTGCCAGCAGTTTACTGTCGACAGGGGGAAGGGACACTGAAGCTTTCTTT,CASSLLSTGGRDTEAFF
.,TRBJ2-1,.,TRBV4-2,TGTGCCAGCAGCCAAGATCAGGGACTGGTTCAGAATGAGCAGTTCTTC,CASSQDQGLVQNEQFF
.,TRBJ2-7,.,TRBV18,TGTGCCAGCACCTCCCGGGCCCTTAACTACGAGCAGTACTTC,CASTSRALNYEQYF